One sample yielded the 3 T cell receptor beta chains listed below, sequenced in a study of shared clonotypes between healthy human individuals. The repertoire was sequenced with immunoSEQ multiplex PCR; TCRdb's copy has only in-frame clones and lacks some. The data show about 1 million clones, about 80% seen once. The sample consisted of memory CD4+ T cells sorted from blood. The subset here: CD45RA-negative fraction. The receptor source for this set is a man aged 18 to 29 in good health.

The chain combines TRBV19 with TRBJ2-2; possibly TRBD2 for D (5 bases). The CDR3 has 15 residues. Trimming took 6 bases from V and 0 from J, leaving 11 bases between them. Germline-derived CDR1 and CDR2 are LNHDA and SQIVND (reference sequence). The CDR3 nucleotides are TGTGCCAGTAGAGAGTCTAGCCCGAACACCGGGGAGCTGTTTTTT. Protein product: CASRESSPNTGELFF. The variable domain in full, with the rest retrieved from reference TRBV19 and TRBJ2-2, is DGGITQSPKYLFRKEGQNVTLSCEQNLNHDAMYWYRQDPGQGLRLIYYSQIVNDFQKGDIAEGYSVSREKKESFPLTVTSAQKNPTAFYLCASRESSPNTGELFFGEGSRLTVL.

This sequence joins TRBV27 and TRBJ2-1; 11 bases are a match to TRBD2. J was trimmed by 4 bases and V by 4 bases; bases with no gene match: 6. The length of the CDR3 is 16 residues. The germline V gene encodes CDR1 MNHEY and CDR2 SMNVEV (reference sequence). The CDR3, as DNA: TGTGCCAGCAGTTACCTGGGGACTAGCGGTTACAATGAGCAGTTCTTC. Its protein product is CASSYLGTSGYNEQFF.

This clone was recorded once. This rearrangement joins TRBV15 to TRBJ1-3, with D uncertain. Germline-derived CDR1 and CDR2 are LNHNV and YYDKDF (reference sequence). The V and J ends lost 4 bases and 0 bases respectively, with 10 bases between them. This CDR3 has 15 residues. CDR3 amino acids: CATSTQSFSGNTIYF. CDR3 coding DNA: TGTGCCACCAGCACTCAAAGTTTCTCTGGAAACACCATATATTTT.